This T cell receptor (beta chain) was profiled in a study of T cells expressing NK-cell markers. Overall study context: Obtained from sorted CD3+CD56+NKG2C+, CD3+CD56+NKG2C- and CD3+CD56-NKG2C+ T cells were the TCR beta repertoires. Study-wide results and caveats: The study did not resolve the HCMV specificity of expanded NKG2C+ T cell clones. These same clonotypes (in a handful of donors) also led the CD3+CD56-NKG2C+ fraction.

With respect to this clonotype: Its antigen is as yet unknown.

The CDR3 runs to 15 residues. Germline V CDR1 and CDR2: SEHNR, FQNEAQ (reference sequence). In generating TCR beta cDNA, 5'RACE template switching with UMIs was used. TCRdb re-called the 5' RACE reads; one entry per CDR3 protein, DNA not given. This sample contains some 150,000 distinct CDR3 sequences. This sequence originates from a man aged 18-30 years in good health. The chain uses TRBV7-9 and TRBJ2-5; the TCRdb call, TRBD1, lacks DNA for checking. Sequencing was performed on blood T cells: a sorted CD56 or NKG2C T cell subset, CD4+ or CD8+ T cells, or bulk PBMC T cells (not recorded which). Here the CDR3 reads CASSSATGTEETQYF.